The 23 T cell receptor beta chains below come from one sample, sequenced in a study of shared clonotypes between healthy human individuals. Sequencing was performed with immunoSEQ multiplex PCR; in TCRdb, only in-frame clones are kept and a portion is missing. The table shows over 2 million clones, with 92% occurring only once. Sequencing was done on a sample of naive CD4+ T cells from PBMCs. Described subset: CD45RA+ positively selected. These receptors were collected from a man in his late teens or twenties in good health. Some clones in this sample may be carry-over from other donors' samples.

The rearrangement links TRBV27 to TRBJ2-7; 12 bases fit TRBD2. The CDR3 consists of 16 residues. CDR1 and CDR2 (germline): MNHEY, SMNVEV (reference sequence). V was pared by 1 base and J by 4 bases, with 5 bases of the junction left unmatched. CDR3 residues: CASSLFRTSGNYEQYF. The CDR3 DNA reads TGTGCCAGCAGTTTATTTAGGACTAGCGGGAATTACGAGCAGTACTTC.

The table lists this clone with a count of one. The chain employs TRBV18 and TRBJ2-7; 7 bases are shared with TRBD2. V trimming: 2 bases; J trimming: 2 bases; junction bases outside the gene matches: 12. CDR3 length: 17 amino acids. Germline V gene data show CDR1 as KGHSH and CDR2 as LQKENI. The CDR3 DNA reads TGTGCCAGCTCACCAAGGTCCTCGCGGGAGCAGGCCTACGAGCAGTACTTC. This codes for CASSPRSSREQAYEQYF.

This clone was found once. The V and J genes are TRBV5-8 and TRBJ1-1; 8 bases match TRBD1. V was pared by 9 bases and J by 4 bases, with 26 bases of the junction left unmatched. This CDR3 region has 19 residues. Germline V CDR1 and CDR2: SGHTS, YDEGEE. The CDR3, as DNA: TGTGCCATCGCGCCCGATACCAAGACAGGGGCGAAAAGGAGCACTGAAGCTTTCTTT. This codes for CAIAPDTKTGAKRSTEAFF. Drawing the rest from reference TRBV5-8 and TRBJ1-1, the complete variable domain is EAGVTQSPTHLIKTRGQQATLRCSPISGHTSVYWYQQALGLGLQFLLWYDEGEERNRGNFPPRFSGRQFPNYSSELNVNALELEDSALYLCAIAPDTKTGAKRSTEAFFGQGTRLTVV.

This clone was recorded a few times. V usage is TRBV6-5 and J usage is TRBJ1-1, with TRBD1 matching over 7 bases. V dropped 5 bases and J dropped 1; count of bases not matched to a gene: 4. CDR1 is MNHEY, CDR2 SVGAGI, per germline. This CDR3 spans 14 amino acids. CDR3 protein: CASSNRGGNTEAFF. In nucleotides, the CDR3 is TGTGCCAGCAGTAACAGGGGCGGGAACACTGAAGCTTTCTTT.

The gene calls are TRBV11-2 and TRBJ2-1, with D possibly being TRBD2 (6 bases). Trimming left V 6 bases short and J 8 bases short, with 17 bases between. The CDR3 is 14 residues long. In germline, CDR1 is SGHAT, CDR2 FQNNGV. CDR3 DNA: TGTGCCAGCAGTGGCAGGCTAGCGTTACATGAGCAGTTCTTC. This sequence encodes CASSGRLALHEQFF. Using reference TRBV11-2 and TRBJ2-1 for the parts outside the CDR3, the full variable domain is EAGVAQSPRYKIIEKRQSVAFWCNPISGHATLYWYQQILGQGPKLLIQFQNNGVVDDSQLPKDRFSAERLKGVDSTLKIQPAKLEDSAVYLCASSGRLALHEQFFGPGTRLTVL.

Regarding this clone: The sample contains more than one DNA sequence encoding this CDR3. This chain uses TRBV19 with TRBJ2-1; 7 bases are shared with TRBD2. V gave up 6 bases and J gave up 7 bases; unmatched junction bases: 0. This CDR3 is built from 11 residues. From germline, CDR1 is LNHDA and CDR2 SQIVND (reference sequence). The chain's CDR3 is CASSGRNEQFF. The CDR3 nucleotides read TGTGCCAGTAGCGGGAGGAATGAGCAGTTCTTC. Together with reference TRBV19 and TRBJ2-1, the CDR3 gives the full variable domain: DGGITQSPKYLFRKEGQNVTLSCEQNLNHDAMYWYRQDPGQGLRLIYYSQIVNDFQKGDIAEGYSVSREKKESFPLTVTSAQKNPTAFYLCASSGRNEQFFGPGTRLTVL.

There are a few counts of this clone. The chain uses TRBV5-1 and TRBJ2-7; TRBD2 might be the D (6 bases). The CDR3 loop spans 16 amino acids. V was trimmed by 4 bases and J by 2 bases, leaving 19 bases between them. The V gene's germline CDR1 is SGHRS and CDR2 YFSETQ. The DNA for the CDR3 is TGCGCCAGCAGCCCCGCATGGGGGGAGATCCCCTACGAGCAGTACTTC. Translating it yields CASSPAWGEIPYEQYF. The full variable domain, its missing parts supplied by reference TRBV5-1 and TRBJ2-7, is KAGVTQTPRYLIKTRGQQVTLSCSPISGHRSVSWYQQTPGQGLQFLFEYFSETQRNKGNFPGRFSGRQFSNSRSEMNVSTLELGDSALYLCASSPAWGEIPYEQYFGPGTRLTVT.

The genes are TRBV27 and TRBJ2-2; 13 bases align to TRBD2. Germline V gene data show CDR1 as MNHEY and CDR2 as SMNVEV (reference sequence). The CDR3 spans 17 residues. Unmatched junction bases numbered 9, after V lost 6 bases and J lost 5 bases. CDR3 in DNA: TGTGCCAGCAGCCAAGTTACTAGCGGGAGGGCTACCGGGGAGCTGTTTTTT. Protein product: CASSQVTSGRATGELFF.

The chain is built from TRBV7-2 and TRBJ2-7; D gene ambiguous. The CDR3 is 16 residues long. Trimming took 2 bases from V and 7 from J, leaving 21 bases between them. CDR1 is SGHTA and CDR2 is FQGNSA in the germline V gene. As DNA, the CDR3 is TGTGCCAGCAGCTTAACGGGTACCCTACCATTAACTGAGCAGTACTTC. Amino acids: CASSLTGTLPLTEQYF.

The chain carries TRBV29-1 and TRBJ2-1; D gene uncertain. CDR1 SQVTM and CDR2 ANQGSEA come from the germline V gene. This CDR3 contains 12 residues. Deletions cut 8 bases from V and 4 bases from J, with 12 bases between. This CDR3 is CSLSRIYNEQFF. CDR3 DNA: TGCAGCCTTAGTAGGATTTACAATGAGCAGTTCTTC.

This clone was seen just once. The chain has TRBV13 and TRBJ2-1; D ambiguous. Trimming left V 5 bases short and J 7 bases short, with 9 bases between. This CDR3 has 12 amino acids. The germline gives CDR1 PRHDT, CDR2 FYEKMQ (reference sequence). This CDR3 reads CASSRGMNEQFF. Written as DNA, the CDR3 is TGTGCCAGCAGCCGTGGGATGAATGAGCAGTTCTTC. Looking up the rest from reference TRBV13 and TRBJ2-1 gives the full variable domain: AAGVIQSPRHLIKEKRETATLKCYPIPRHDTVYWYQQGPGQDPQFLISFYEKMQSDKGSIPDRFSAQQFSDYHSELNMSSLELGDSALYFCASSRGMNEQFFGPGTRLTVL.

This rearrangement joins TRBV9 to TRBJ2-2, with 8 bases matching TRBD1. V lost 6 bases, J lost 5 bases, and 9 bases stayed unmatched. Germline V gene lookup returns CDR1 SGDLS and CDR2 YYNGEE. The CDR3 is made up of 15 amino acids. CDR3 sequence: CASNAGQDRTGELFF. Here the CDR3 DNA reads TGTGCCAGCAACGCGGGACAGGACCGTACCGGGGAGCTGTTTTTT.

The table lists this clone with a count of one. The identical CDR3 is also encoded by other nucleotide sequences in the sample. V is TRBV29-1 and J is TRBJ1-2; 9 nucleotides agree with TRBD1. CDR1 is SQVTM, CDR2 ANQGSEA, per germline. With V trimmed by 7 bases and J by 5 bases, 5 bases remained unmatched. The CDR3 is made up of 12 amino acids. CDR3 protein: CSGGTGLYGYTF. The DNA for the CDR3 is TGCAGCGGCGGGACAGGGTTATATGGCTACACCTTC.

The V and J genes are TRBV5-1 and TRBJ2-5, with D uncertain. The CDR3 consists of 15 residues. Trimming cost V 0 bases and J 5 bases, with 14 bases left between them. Germline V gene data show CDR1 as SGHRS and CDR2 as YFSETQ. CDR3 residues: CASSLVSIPDETQYF. The DNA for the CDR3 is TGCGCCAGCAGCTTGGTCTCAATTCCAGATGAGACCCAGTACTTC.

DNA for the CDR3: TGTGCCTGGAGCGCTAATAGCAATCAGCCCCAGCATTTT. Amino acid sequence: CAWSANSNQPQHF. The V and J genes are TRBV30 and TRBJ1-5; D not resolved. The CDR3 totals 13 residues. Germline V gives CDR1 GTSNPN, CDR2 SVGIG (reference sequence). Trimming cost V 3 bases and J 0 bases, with 6 bases left between them.

The rearrangement links TRBV30 to TRBJ1-5; the D gene is possibly TRBD1 (6 bases). Germline assignment: CDR1 GTSNPN and CDR2 SVGIG (reference sequence). Trimming took off 2 bases at V and 3 bases at J, with 11 bases between the two ends. CDR3 length: 14 amino acids. As DNA, the CDR3 is TGTGCCTGGAGTCCTGGACAGTACAATCAGCCCCAGCATTTT. Encoded protein: CAWSPGQYNQPQHF. The full variable domain, in which reference TRBV30 and TRBJ1-5 provide the parts outside the CDR3, is SQTIHQWPATLVQPVGSPLSLECTVEGTSNPNLYWYRQAAGRGLQLLFYSVGIGQISSEVPQNLSASRPQDRQFILSSKKLLLSDSGFYLCAWSPGQYNQPQHFGDGTRLSIL.

The table lists this clone with a few counts. The V gene is TRBV10-1, the J gene TRBJ1-4, with D hard to call. The CDR3 is made up of 12 amino acids. Germline V lookup: CDR1 WNHNN, CDR2 SYGVQD (reference sequence). The V gene lost 0 bases and the J gene lost 10 bases, with 6 bases spanning the gap. In DNA form, the CDR3 reads TGCGCCAGCAGTGAGTCGGGCGCAAAACTGTTTTTT. Encoded protein: CASSESGAKLFF.

The chain carries TRBV21-1 and TRBJ2-6. TRBV21-1 is classified as a pseudogene. The CDR3 spans 16 residues. CDR3 residues: CASSKVEARGANVLTF. CDR3 coding DNA: TGTGCCAGCAGCAAAGTTGAGGCCAGGGGGGCCAACGTCCTGACTTTC.

The chain combines TRBV20-1 with TRBJ2-1; maybe TRBD1 (5 bases). Trimming took 5 bases from V and 7 from J, leaving 9 bases between them. CDR1 is DFQATT and CDR2 is SNEGSKA in the germline V gene (reference sequence). CDR3 length: 11 amino acids. The DNA for the CDR3 is TGCAGTGCTCATACAGGTAATGAGCAGTTCTTC. Its protein is CSAHTGNEQFF.

This clone showed up just once. The CDR3 DNA sequence: TGTGCCAGTAGTATCGACCACCTTAGACCTGAAGCTTTCTTT. Translating gives CASSIDHLRPEAFF. The V gene is TRBV19, the J gene TRBJ1-1; no definite D call. Germline V gives CDR1 LNHDA, CDR2 SQIVND (reference sequence). The CDR3 has 14 amino acids. Trimming took off 3 bases at V and 6 bases at J, with 14 bases between the two ends.

This rearrangement joins TRBV6-1 to TRBJ1-1; D is unresolved. Trimming cost V 1 base and J 1 base, with 16 bases left between them. Germline lookup yields CDR1 MNHNS and CDR2 SASEGT. This CDR3 has 17 amino acids. CDR3 sequence reads: CASSEEMVFAGNTEAFF. The CDR3 DNA reads as TGTGCCAGCAGTGAAGAGATGGTCTTTGCAGGGAACACTGAAGCTTTCTTT.

The chain recombines TRBV4-2 with TRBJ2-2; 15 bases agree with TRBD2. Germline CDR1 LGHNA, CDR2 YNFKEQ. V lost 3 bases, J lost 6 bases, and 8 bases stayed unmatched. This CDR3 comprises 18 residues. CDR3 region: CASSQGTSGGSRAGELFF. CDR3 sequence (DNA): TGTGCCAGCAGCCAGGGGACTAGCGGGGGGTCGCGGGCCGGGGAGCTGTTTTTT.

The chain has TRBV29-1 and TRBJ2-3; TRBD1 aligns across 9 bases. J was trimmed by 5 bases and V by 5 bases; bases with no gene match: 11. The CDR3 length is 15 residues. The germline V gene encodes CDR1 SQVTM and CDR2 ANQGSEA. The CDR3 DNA is TGCAGCGTTATGGGGGGACAGGGAAGGGTAGATACGCAGTATTTT. Its protein product is CSVMGGQGRVDTQYF.